This TCR beta chain was captured by sequencing in a study of T cell responses to AZD1222 COVID-19 vaccine (dated by TCRdb to the early 2020s). Concerning the study at large: AZD1222 recipients given second doses at about 4 weeks or at about 12 weeks were pooled, since spike-specific TCR depth and breadth were not found to differ between the two schedules. TCR sequencing was performed for roughly 250 trial participants, of whom 207 were given two doses of AZD1222 and approximately 25 were given two doses of MenACWY control vaccine. Enrollment into the trials was organized by age into subgroups of 18-55, 56-69 and 70-plus years, and those subgroups contained about 150, 27 and 61 TCR-sequenced participants, respectively.

Regarding this clone: It lacks a known antigen. Nothing much larger sits one base from this clone, and base qualities are not available.

The paper as a whole reports these results and caveats: The 56-69-year group was small, and its depth increase did not reach significance, likely because of low power. Nearly half of unique spike-specific TCRs reportedly recognized epitopes outside regions mutated in the B.1.351 and B.1.1.7 variants. Participants were mostly white British and included more females than males, and it was suggested by the authors that clonal diversity may have been underestimated. No day 14 peak-response samples were available, so repertoires were characterized only after the peak T cell response. Conclusions about previously exposed vaccinees are limited, since just 6 or 7 AZD1222 recipients were seropositive for SARS-CoV-2 at baseline. The whole spike protein was spanned by vaccine-associated CD4 TCRs, and dominant responses were seen in regions 160-218 and 743-854. Spike-specific TCR breadth and depth rose significantly after two AZD1222 doses compared with day 0 and with MenACWY recipients.

The CDR3 regions of human TCRbeta chains were subjected to immunosequencing. On the study's bioinformatics: TCRs in the repertoires were compared against a reference library of SARS-CoV-2-specific TCRs that had been generated with the MIRA antigen-specificity platform. Breadth meant the fraction of unique TCRs that were SARS-CoV-2-associated, whereas depth meant the fraction of total T cells that were SARS-CoV-2-associated. Using the MIRA data, each spike-specific TCR was mapped to the spike region that the TCR reacts to and placed in a CD4 or CD8 class. Log10-transformed breadth and depth values were compared by one-way ANOVA with Sidak's multiple comparisons tests. This is the immuneACCESS table as TCRdb keeps it, with only in-frame sequences that have V and J called. A part of the clones is gone; compared with another copy, unresolved V genes explain less than half, and the rest is unexplained. For V, J and clone size, that table is used; D and trimming come from the DNA. This sample comprises 150,000 or so clones, less than 90% of them detected only once. The ten largest clonotypes hold 1.6% of the sample.

What this sample's time point label stands for: baseline before first vaccination. Vaccinee samples came from UK trials COV001 and COV002, including a single-blind randomized controlled phase 2/3 trial of AZD1222 (ChAdOx1 nCoV-19) in healthy adults. For TCRbeta chain sequencing, PBMC samples from trial participants were taken at day 0 and at day 28 after the second dose. CDR1 and CDR2, looked up from the germline V gene, are MNHEY and SVGAGI. V is cut back by 6 bases and J by 0 bases, with 7 bases in the junction unmatched. The CDR3 runs 15 amino acids, cysteine and phenylalanine included. Only the CDR3 DNA is retained, 45 bases long and in frame from the first base.

The starting material was peripheral blood, obtained on day 0 of AZD1222 vaccination. The rearranged chain carries TRBV6-5 and TRBJ1-1, with 7 junctional bases fitting TRBD1. This TCR was sampled from an adult in good health. The nucleotide sequence is TGTGCCAGCAGAACCCGACAGGGTATGAACACTGAAGCTTTCTTT. This yields the protein CASRTRQGMNTEAFF.